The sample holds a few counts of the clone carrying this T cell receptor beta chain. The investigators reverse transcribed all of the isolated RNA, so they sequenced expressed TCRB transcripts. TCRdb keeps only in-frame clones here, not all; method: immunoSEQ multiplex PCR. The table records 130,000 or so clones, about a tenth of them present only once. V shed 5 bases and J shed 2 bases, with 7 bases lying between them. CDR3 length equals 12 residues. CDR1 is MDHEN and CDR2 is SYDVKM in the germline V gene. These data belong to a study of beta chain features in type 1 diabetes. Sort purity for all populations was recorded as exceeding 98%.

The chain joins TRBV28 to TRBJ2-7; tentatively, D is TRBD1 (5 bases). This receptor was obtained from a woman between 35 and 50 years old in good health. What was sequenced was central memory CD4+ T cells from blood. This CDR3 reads CASSRQTYEQYF. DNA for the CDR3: TGTGCCAGCAGTCGACAGACCTACGAGCAGTACTTC.